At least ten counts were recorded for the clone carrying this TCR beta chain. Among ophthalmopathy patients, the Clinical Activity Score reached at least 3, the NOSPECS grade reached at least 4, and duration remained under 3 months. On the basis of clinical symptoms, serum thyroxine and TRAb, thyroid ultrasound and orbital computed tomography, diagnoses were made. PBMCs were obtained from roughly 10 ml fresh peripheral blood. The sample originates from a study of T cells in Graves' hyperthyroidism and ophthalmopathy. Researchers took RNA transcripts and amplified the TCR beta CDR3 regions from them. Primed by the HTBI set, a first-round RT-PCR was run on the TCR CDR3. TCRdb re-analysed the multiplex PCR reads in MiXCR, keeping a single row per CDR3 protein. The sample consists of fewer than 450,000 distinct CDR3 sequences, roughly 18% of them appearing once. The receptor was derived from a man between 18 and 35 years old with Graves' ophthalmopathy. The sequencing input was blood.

CDR3: CASSFRGLRNNEQFF. The DNA of the CDR3 is TGTGCCAGCAGTTTTCGGGGACTAAGAAACAATGAGCAGTTCTTC. The gene calls are TRBV27 and TRBJ2-1; 7 bases fit TRBD2. After removal of 3 bases from V and 5 bases from J, the junction contained 7 bases not matched to a gene. Germline V CDR1 and CDR2: MNHEY, SMNVEV (reference sequence). CDR3 length: 15 residues.